These 6 T cell receptor beta chains were all obtained from the same sample, sequenced in a study of T-cell memory formation after mild COVID-19 (dated by TCRdb to the early 2020s). Preparation of the library involved 5' RACE. These reads were obtained on an Illumina NovaSeq 6000. The public reads were reprocessed in TCRdb via fastp at Q25 and MiXCR, keeping in-frame beta chains. When rows share a CDR3 protein, they turn into one entry using the most common DNA and genes. This sample gives some 320,000 distinct CDR3 sequences in total; roughly an eighth of them show up just once. 21% of the sample belongs to the ten largest clones. The sequencing sample was made of PBMCs or a T cell subset sorted from them (not recorded which). Receptors originate from a man between 18 and 29 years old who had mild COVID-19 (a few samples of this study predate the infection). The sample titles of this study are shuffled in the database, so cell type and time point are left out; the donor was told from shared clones.

This clonotype was seen a few times. This chain uses TRBV20-1 with TRBJ2-3; 7 positions match TRBD2. Unmatched junction bases numbered 20, after V lost 3 bases and J lost 11 bases. This CDR3 region has 16 residues. CDR1 is DFQATT, CDR2 SNEGSKA, per germline (reference sequence). The CDR3 reads CSASTAGDLDTDLQYF. CDR3 nucleotide sequence: TGCAGTGCTAGTACGGCGGGGGACTTGGACACAGATCTGCAGTATTTT.

CDR3 region: CSAREQDRGRMHF. The CDR3 bases are TGCAGTGCTAGAGAGCAAGACAGGGGGCGCATGCATTTT. The chain recombines TRBV20-1 with TRBJ1-5, with 10 bases matching TRBD1. The CDR3 runs 13 residues. Germline V CDR1 and CDR2: DFQATT, SNEGSKA (reference sequence). The V and J ends lost 0 bases and 15 bases, in that order; junction bases with no gene match: 8.

The table lists this clonotype with a few counts. The rearrangement links TRBV20-1 to TRBJ1-2; D gene ambiguous. There are 10 residues in the CDR3. V lost 0 bases, J lost 4 bases, and 0 bases lay in between. The germline V gene has CDR1 DFQATT and CDR2 SNEGSKA (reference sequence). The CDR3 sequence is CSARDYGYTF. The CDR3 nucleotides are TGCAGTGCTAGAGACTATGGCTACACCTTC.

In this sample, this clonotype turned up many times. The chain carries TRBV7-2 and TRBJ1-1, with a weak D call TRBD1 (5 bases). Germline V CDR1 and CDR2: SGHTA, FQGNSA. V was clipped by 8 bases and J by 0 bases, with 13 bases between them. The CDR3 is 14 amino acids. CDR3 DNA sequence: TGTGCCAGCCAGCGGGCGGGGGTGAACACTGAAGCTTTCTTT. As protein: CASQRAGVNTEAFF.

This clonotype was recorded a few times. V gene TRBV4-1 combines with J gene TRBJ1-6; possible D gene TRBD1, 6 bases. V was clipped by 0 bases and J by 6 bases, with 24 bases between them. The CDR3 runs 20 residues. CDR1 and CDR2 from the germline V gene are MGHRA and YSYEKL. The CDR3, as DNA: TGCGCCAGCAGCCAAGAGGGGGGCCCGGCTGGCCGAGGGGCTAATTCACCCCTCCACTTT. Translated: CASSQEGGPAGRGANSPLHF.

The chain recombines TRBV25-1 with TRBJ2-7; 8 bases agree with TRBD2. The V gene's germline CDR1 is MGHDK and CDR2 SYGVNS. V trimming: 6 bases; J trimming: 5 bases; junction bases outside the gene matches: 9. This CDR3 comprises 14 residues. The CDR3 reads CASRPLGLANEQYV. CDR3 sequence (DNA): TGTGCCAGCAGGCCGCTAGGACTAGCTAACGAGCAGTACGTC.